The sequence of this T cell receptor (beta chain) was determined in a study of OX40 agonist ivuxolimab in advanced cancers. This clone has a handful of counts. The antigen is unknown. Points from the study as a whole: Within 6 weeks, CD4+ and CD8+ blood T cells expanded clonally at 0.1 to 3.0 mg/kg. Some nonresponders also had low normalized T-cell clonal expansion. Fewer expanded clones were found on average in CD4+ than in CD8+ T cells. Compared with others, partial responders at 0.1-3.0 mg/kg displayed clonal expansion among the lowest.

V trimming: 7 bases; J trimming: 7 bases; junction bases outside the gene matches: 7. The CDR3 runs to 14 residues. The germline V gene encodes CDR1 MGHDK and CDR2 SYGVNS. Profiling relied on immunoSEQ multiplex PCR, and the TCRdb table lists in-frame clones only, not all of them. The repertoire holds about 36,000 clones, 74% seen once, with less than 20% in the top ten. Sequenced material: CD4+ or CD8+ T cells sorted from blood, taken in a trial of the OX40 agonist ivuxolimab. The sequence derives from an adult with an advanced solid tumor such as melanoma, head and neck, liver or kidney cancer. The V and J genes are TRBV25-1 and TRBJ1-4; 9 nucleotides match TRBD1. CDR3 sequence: CASTPGQGIEKLFF. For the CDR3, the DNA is TGTGCCAGCACCCCGGGACAGGGCATTGAAAAACTGTTTTTT.